This T cell receptor beta chain was identified in a study of shared clonotypes between healthy human individuals. Study summary: Samples came from two female and a few male donors aged 18 to 49.

All of the donors resided in Nashville, Tennessee, and each was a Caucasian adult. CDR3 length: 16 residues. Per the germline V gene, CDR1 is MGHRA and CDR2 is YSYEKL. V lost 4 bases to trimming and J lost 1 base, with 17 bases between them. Around 300 ng DNA, roughly 30,000 T cell genomes, went into unsorted PBMC replicate PCRs. Produced via immunoSEQ multiplex PCR; TCRdb's table is partial and in-frame only. The repertoire has around 500,000 clones, around 79% of them found once; the top ten carry more than 10%. The chain links TRBV4-1 to TRBJ2-7; tentative D call: TRBD2 (5 bases). Sequenced: PBMCs. The clonotype comes from a middle-aged woman in good health. Some clones in this sample may be carry-over from other donors' samples. The CDR3 DNA reads TGCGCCAGCAGCCCCTTCCCTTTCCCGGGATCCTACGAGCAGTACTTC. It encodes CASSPFPFPGSYEQYF.